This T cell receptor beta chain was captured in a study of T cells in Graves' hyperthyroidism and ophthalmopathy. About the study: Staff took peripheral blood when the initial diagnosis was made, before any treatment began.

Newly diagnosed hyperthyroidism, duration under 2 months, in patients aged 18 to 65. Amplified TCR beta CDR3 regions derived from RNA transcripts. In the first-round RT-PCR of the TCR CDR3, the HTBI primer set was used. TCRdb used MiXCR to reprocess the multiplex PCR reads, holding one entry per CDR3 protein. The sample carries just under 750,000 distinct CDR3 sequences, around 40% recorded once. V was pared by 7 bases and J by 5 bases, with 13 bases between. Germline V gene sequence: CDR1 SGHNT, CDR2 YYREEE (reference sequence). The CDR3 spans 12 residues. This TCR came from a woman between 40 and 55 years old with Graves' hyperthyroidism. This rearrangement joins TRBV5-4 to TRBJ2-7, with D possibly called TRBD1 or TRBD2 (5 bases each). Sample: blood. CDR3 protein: CASSPGSNEQYF. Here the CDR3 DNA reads TGTGCCAGCTCACCAGGGAGCAACGAGCAGTACTTC.